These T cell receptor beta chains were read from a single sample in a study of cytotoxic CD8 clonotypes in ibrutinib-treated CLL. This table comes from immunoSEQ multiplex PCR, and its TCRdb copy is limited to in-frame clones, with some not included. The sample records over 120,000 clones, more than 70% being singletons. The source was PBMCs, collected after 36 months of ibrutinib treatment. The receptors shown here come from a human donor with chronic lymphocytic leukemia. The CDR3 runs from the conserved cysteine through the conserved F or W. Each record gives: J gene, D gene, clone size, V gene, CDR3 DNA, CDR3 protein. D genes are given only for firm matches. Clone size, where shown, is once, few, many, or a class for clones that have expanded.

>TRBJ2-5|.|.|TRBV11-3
TGTGCCAGCAGCTTTACCTTCGGGGGGCACCAGTACTTC
CASSFTFGGHQYF
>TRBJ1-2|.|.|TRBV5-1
TGCGCCAGCAGCTTGGAACGGACCCGAGGCTACACCTTC
CASSLERTRGYTF
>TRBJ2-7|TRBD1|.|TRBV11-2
TGTGCCAGCAGCTCCCCCTGGACAGGAGGCGAGCAGTACTTC
CASSSPWTGGEQYF
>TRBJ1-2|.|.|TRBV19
TGTGCCAGTACGGGTCAGGAGAAGGTATCCGGCTACACCTTC
CASTGQEKVSGYTF
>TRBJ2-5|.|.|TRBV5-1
TGCGCCAGCAGCTTGAGGGTCGCGGAAGAGACCCAGTACTTC
CASSLRVAEETQYF
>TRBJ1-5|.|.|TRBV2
TGTGCCAGCAGTGACGGCAGGGCGCTCAATCAGCCCCAGCATTTT
CASSDGRALNQPQHF
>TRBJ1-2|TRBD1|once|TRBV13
TGTGCCAGCAGCCCGGCGGACAGGGGATATGGCTACACCTTC
CASSPADRGYGYTF
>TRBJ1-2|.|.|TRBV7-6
TGTGCCAGCAGCTTAGGGCAAAACTATGGCTACACCTTC
CASSLGQNYGYTF
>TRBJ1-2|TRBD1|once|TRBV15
TGTGCCACCAGCAATTCGCCGGGACAGCTTTATGGCTACACCTTC
CATSNSPGQLYGYTF
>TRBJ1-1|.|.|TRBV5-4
TGTGCCAGCAGCTTGGTTGGTATCGGGACTGAAGCTTTCTTT
CASSLVGIGTEAFF
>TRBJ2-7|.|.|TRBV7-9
TGTGCCAGCAGCCCCTGGGACAGGACTAGCTCCTACGAGCAGTACTTC
CASSPWDRTSSYEQYF
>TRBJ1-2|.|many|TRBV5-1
TGCGCCAGCAGCTTGGCGGTTCTGGGAGGCTCTAACTATGGCTACACCTTC
CASSLAVLGGSNYGYTF
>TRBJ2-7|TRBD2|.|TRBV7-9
TGTGCCAGCAGCTTTCGGGGGGGACTAGTGTCCTACGAGCAGTACTTC
CASSFRGGLVSYEQYF
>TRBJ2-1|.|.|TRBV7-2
TGTGCCAGCAGCCACTTTTCGGGGGCGGTAGGCAATGAGCAGTTCTTC
CASSHFSGAVGNEQFF
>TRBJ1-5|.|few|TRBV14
TGTGCCAGCATCCAGGTCCTTCTCAATCAGCCCCAGCATTTT
CASIQVLLNQPQHF
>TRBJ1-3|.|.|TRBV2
TGTGCCAGCACCCCTATCAGGGGTAGAAACACCATATATTTT
CASTPIRGRNTIYF